The clone carrying this T cell receptor beta chain has just a few counts. Produced via immunoSEQ multiplex PCR; TCRdb's table is partial and in-frame only. Of some 40,000 clones in the sample, roughly nine tenths were seen once. The source of the sample is a study of T cell changes during pregnancy in multiple sclerosis. J gave up 5 bases and V 2 bases, and 8 bases lay outside the gene matches. The CDR3 loop spans 15 amino acids. Germline values: CDR1 KGHSH, CDR2 LQKENI. The sample here was CD4+ T cells from peripheral blood mononuclear cells, taken in the first trimester of pregnancy. This clonotype originated in a female donor with multiple sclerosis, enrolled in a pregnancy study. V is TRBV18 and J is TRBJ1-2; 7 bases map to TRBD1. The CDR3 reads CASSPGQGGVYGYTF. The CDR3 nucleotides read TGTGCCAGCTCACCAGGGCAGGGGGGAGTATATGGCTACACCTTC.